Listed below are T cell receptor beta chains from one sample, sequenced in a study of blood T cell repertoires in COVID-19. Sequencing used immunoSEQ multiplex PCR; TCRdb keeps in-frame clones, though not all of them. The sample shows 130,000 to 150,000 clones, around 87% of them seen only once. The sequenced sample was PBMCs or T cells enriched from blood (not recorded which). These receptors originate from a woman in her 30s with acute COVID-19. Each CDR3 is given with its conserved first and last residue. A D gene is named only where the DNA matches it firmly.

DNA: TGTGCCAGTAGCCTTGGACAGGGCTACGAGCAGTACTTC
CDR3: CASSLGQGYEQYF
D: TRBD1
V: TRBV19
J: TRBJ2-7

DNA: TGTGCCTGGAGTGTACGACAGGGGGTGGGCTACACCTTC
CDR3: CAWSVRQGVGYTF
D: TRBD1
V: TRBV30
J: TRBJ1-2

DNA: TGTGCCAGCAGCTCAGGACTAGGACACACAGATACGCAGTATTTT
CDR3: CASSSGLGHTDTQYF
D: TRBD2
V: TRBV7-9
J: TRBJ2-3

DNA: TGCAGTGCTAGTGGGACGGGGGGCACTGAAGCTTTCTTT
CDR3: CSASGTGGTEAFF
D: -
V: TRBV20-1
J: TRBJ1-1

DNA: TGCAGCGTTGGTCAGGGCGGCTACGAGCAGTACTTC
CDR3: CSVGQGGYEQYF
D: -
V: TRBV29-1
J: TRBJ2-7

DNA: TGTGCCAGCAGCCGGACAGCAACCTACGAGCAGTACTTC
CDR3: CASSRTATYEQYF
D: -
V: TRBV6-2/TRBV6-3
J: TRBJ2-7

DNA: TGTGCCAGCAGCTTAGGTTCAGGGGTTTATGGCTACACCTTC
CDR3: CASSLGSGVYGYTF
D: -
V: TRBV7-2
J: TRBJ1-2

DNA: TGTGCCAGCAGCTTGGCGGGCGGGATTCTAACCTACGAGCAGTACTTC
CDR3: CASSLAGGILTYEQYF
D: -
V: TRBV5-5
J: TRBJ2-7

DNA: TGTGCCAGCAGTCCGACAGGAGCGGGAGTACCTTTCGGAGAGACCCAGTACTTC
CDR3: CASSPTGAGVPFGETQYF
D: TRBD2
V: TRBV28
J: TRBJ2-5

DNA: TGTGCCAGCAGTTATGGGATCAGGGGGAACACTGAAGCTTTCTTT
CDR3: CASSYGIRGNTEAFF
D: -
V: TRBV6-5
J: TRBJ1-1

DNA: TGTGCCAGCTTGGGACAGGGGAAGGACACCGGGGAGCTGTTTTTT
CDR3: CASLGQGKDTGELFF
D: -
V: TRBV21-1
J: TRBJ2-2

DNA: TGTGCCAGCAGCTTAGGGGCGGGAGGGCCTAAGCGTCCTGGAGAGACCCAGTACTTC
CDR3: CASSLGAGGPKRPGETQYF
D: TRBD2
V: TRBV7-2
J: TRBJ2-5

DNA: TGTGCCAGCAGCGTAGGGTCAGTTAGCACAGATACGCAGTATTTT
CDR3: CASSVGSVSTDTQYF
D: -
V: TRBV9
J: TRBJ2-3

DNA: TGCAGTGCCGCCCGACAGGCGGAAGCTTTCTTT
CDR3: CSAARQAEAFF
D: -
V: TRBV20-1
J: TRBJ1-1

DNA: TGTGCCAGTGGGGGTGGAGGGCACAATCAGCCCCAGCATTTT
CDR3: CASGGGGHNQPQHF
D: -
V: TRBV27
J: TRBJ1-5

DNA: TGTGCCAGCTCACCACAGGGAGTTTCCAACAATGAGCAGTTCTTC
CDR3: CASSPQGVSNNEQFF
D: -
V: TRBV18
J: TRBJ2-1

DNA: TGTGCCTGGAGTGTAAATCTTGGGGGCAGCTATGGCTACACCTTC
CDR3: CAWSVNLGGSYGYTF
D: -
V: TRBV30
J: TRBJ1-2

DNA: TGTGCCAGCAGCTTCTCGCGAAGATACCAAGAGACCCAGTACTTC
CDR3: CASSFSRRYQETQYF
D: -
V: TRBV11-2
J: TRBJ2-5

DNA: TGTGCCAGCAGCGCCCAGGGACAGGGGAATTCACCCCTCCACTTT
CDR3: CASSAQGQGNSPLHF
D: TRBD1
V: TRBV7-2
J: TRBJ1-6

DNA: TGTGCCAGCAGGGCGGGAACAGGGGCAAACACTGAAGCTTTCTTT
CDR3: CASRAGTGANTEAFF
D: TRBD1
V: TRBV28
J: TRBJ1-1

DNA: TGTGCCAGCAGCTCTGGGGGGAGCACAGATACGCAGTATTTT
CDR3: CASSSGGSTDTQYF
D: -
V: TRBV5-4
J: TRBJ2-3

DNA: TGTGCCAGCAGCCAAGATTACAGGGTGATCTATGGCTACACCTTC
CDR3: CASSQDYRVIYGYTF
D: -
V: TRBV3-1/TRBV3-2
J: TRBJ1-2

DNA: TGTGCCAGCATCGAGCCGGGACAGGGAGCGAATGAGCAGTTCTTC
CDR3: CASIEPGQGANEQFF
D: TRBD1
V: TRBV2
J: TRBJ2-1

DNA: TGTGCCAGCAGTTTCCAGGGGGCGCCCTCTGAGGACATTCAGTACTTC
CDR3: CASSFQGAPSEDIQYF
D: TRBD1
V: TRBV28
J: TRBJ2-4